This TCR beta chain appears in the sequencing data of a study of blood T cell repertoires in COVID-19. This clone was seen more than once but under ten times. Libraries were prepared by immunoSEQ multiplex PCR; TCRdb keeps only in-frame clonotypes and omits some of them. This sample carries over 150,000 clones, roughly 83% of them seen once, and the ten largest clones take 6% to 7%. Material for sequencing was peripheral blood. This sequence was found in a woman aged 40 to 50 with COVID-19, enrolled during active disease.

The CDR3 is CASSLGGRAYNEQFF. The CDR3 DNA reads TGTGCCAGCAGCTTGGGGGGGCGGGCCTACAATGAGCAGTTCTTC. The chain couples TRBV5-4 to TRBJ2-1; D is perhaps TRBD1 (6 bases). Germline V gene lookup returns CDR1 SGHNT and CDR2 YYREEE (reference sequence). The CDR3 loop spans 15 amino acids. Trimming cost V 0 bases and J 2 bases, with 9 bases left between them.